This TCR beta chain emerged from a study of OX40 agonist ivuxolimab in advanced cancers. Notes on the study in general: At 0.1 to 3.0 mg/kg and by week 6, CD4+ and CD8+ T cells in the blood had expanded clonally.

The protocol was immunoSEQ multiplex PCR, while the TCRdb copy is restricted to in-frame clones and leaves out a portion. The sample has roughly 53,000 clones; around 85% are singletons. The CDR3 totals 16 residues. Germline values: CDR1 SGHRS, CDR2 YFSETQ. The germline V and J ends were trimmed by 0 bases and 1 base, with 12 bases remaining between them. As to this clone: The antigen is unknown.

The genes are TRBV5-1 and TRBJ2-3; perhaps D is TRBD1 or TRBD2 (6 bases each). Sample: CD4+ or CD8+ T cells sorted from blood, taken in a trial of the OX40 agonist ivuxolimab. The TCR originated in an adult with an advanced solid tumor such as melanoma, head and neck, liver or kidney cancer. DNA for the CDR3: TGCGCCAGCAGCTTGGCCGGGGGCGGGGGCACAGATACGCAGTATTTT. It is translated as CASSLAGGGGTDTQYF.